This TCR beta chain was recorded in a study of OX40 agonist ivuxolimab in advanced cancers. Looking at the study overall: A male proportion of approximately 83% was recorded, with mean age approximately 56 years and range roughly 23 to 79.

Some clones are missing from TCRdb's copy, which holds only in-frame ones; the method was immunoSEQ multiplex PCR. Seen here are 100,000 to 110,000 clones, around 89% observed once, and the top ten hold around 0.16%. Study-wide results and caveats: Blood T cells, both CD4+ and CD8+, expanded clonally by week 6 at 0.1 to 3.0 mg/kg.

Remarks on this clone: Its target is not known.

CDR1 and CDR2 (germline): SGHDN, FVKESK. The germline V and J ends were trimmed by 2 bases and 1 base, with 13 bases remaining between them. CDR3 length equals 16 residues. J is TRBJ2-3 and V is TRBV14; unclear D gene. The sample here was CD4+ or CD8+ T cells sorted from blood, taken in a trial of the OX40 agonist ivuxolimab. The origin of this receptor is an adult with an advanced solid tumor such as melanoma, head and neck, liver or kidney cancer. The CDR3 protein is CASSQLVGGRTDTQYF. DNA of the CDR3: TGTGCCAGCAGCCAACTAGTAGGCGGCCGCACAGATACGCAGTATTTT. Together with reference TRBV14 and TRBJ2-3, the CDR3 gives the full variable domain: EAGVTQFPSHSVIEKGQTVTLRCDPISGHDNLYWYRRVMGKEIKFLLHFVKESKQDESGMPNNRFLAERTGGTYSTLKVQPAELEDSGVYFCASSQLVGGRTDTQYFGPGTRLTVL.